This T cell receptor beta chain was obtained from a study of cytomegalovirus exposure and HLA in healthy donors. With 60 Vbeta and 13 Jbeta primers, the PCR was carried out. Sequencing was performed with immunoSEQ multiplex PCR; in TCRdb, only in-frame clones are kept and a portion is missing. The top ten clones hold roughly an eighth of a sample with over 150,000 clones, under 80% of them seen once. Study conclusions and caveats: It was reported that the classifier diagnosed cytomegalovirus status with high specificity and sensitivity in both the original and validation cohorts. Presence/absence results assume similar sequencing depth per donor, which may not hold. There were 150 to 200 TCR beta chains listed as cytomegalovirus-associated. An analysis done earlier found most TCR beta V segments productive about 87% or about 30% of the time.

Comment on this clone: Its antigen is undetermined.

This receptor was taken from a woman between 45 and 65 years old in good health and CMV-seropositive. The material sequenced was PBMCs.

CDR3 sequence: CASSPSPGETQYF. The DNA of the CDR3 is TGCGCCAGCAGCCCTTCGCCGGGGGAGACCCAGTACTTC. V gene TRBV5-1 combines with J gene TRBJ2-5, with D perhaps TRBD2 (5 bases). CDR3 length: 13 residues. Looked up from germline, CDR1 is SGHRS and CDR2 is YFSETQ. Trimming removed 4 bases from V and 5 bases from J, with 12 bases in between.